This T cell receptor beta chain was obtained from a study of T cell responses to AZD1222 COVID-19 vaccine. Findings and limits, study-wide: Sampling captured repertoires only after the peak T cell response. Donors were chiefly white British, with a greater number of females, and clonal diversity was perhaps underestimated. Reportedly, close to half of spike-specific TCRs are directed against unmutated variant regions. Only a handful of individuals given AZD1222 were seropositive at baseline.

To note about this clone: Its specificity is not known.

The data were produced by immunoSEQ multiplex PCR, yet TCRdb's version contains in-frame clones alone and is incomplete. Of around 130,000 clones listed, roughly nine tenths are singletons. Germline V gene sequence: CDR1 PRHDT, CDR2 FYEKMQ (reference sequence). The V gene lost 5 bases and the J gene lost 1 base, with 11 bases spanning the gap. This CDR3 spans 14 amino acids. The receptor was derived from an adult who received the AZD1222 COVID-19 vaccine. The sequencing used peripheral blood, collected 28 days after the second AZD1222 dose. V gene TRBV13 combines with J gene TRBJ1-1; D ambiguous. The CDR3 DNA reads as TGTGCCAGCAGCCGGCGCAGCCGGAACACTGAAGCTTTCTTT. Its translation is CASSRRSRNTEAFF.